A selection of T cell receptor beta chains follows, all from one sample in a study of blood T cell repertoires in COVID-19. The method was immunoSEQ multiplex PCR; TCRdb's version includes in-frame clones alone and lacks a portion of them. The sample records around 140,000 clones, around 87% being singletons. The specimen was PBMCs or T cells enriched from blood (not recorded which). These receptor sequences come from a woman aged 40 to 49 who had been exposed to COVID-19. Each CDR3 is given with its conserved first and last residue. Size is stated for part of the rows, as once, few or many counts, or as a class when the clone is expanded.

CDR3aa	abundance	v_gene	j_gene
CASSEVGLAENIQYF	-	TRBV9	TRBJ2-4
CAVTGTGGGDEKLFF	few	TRBV19	TRBJ1-4
CASSALGHSTGELFF	-	TRBV9	TRBJ2-2
CASSSRPGGDQPQHF	-	TRBV6-5	TRBJ1-5
CASSARLSGGTEAFF	-	TRBV28	TRBJ1-1
CASSLGQLMPYEQYF	-	TRBV7-2	TRBJ2-7
CASSYVRQGETQYF	few	TRBV6-5	TRBJ2-5
CASSLTLGGQGSQYF	-	TRBV7-3	TRBJ2-5
CASSTTGVAYEQYF	-	TRBV19	TRBJ2-7
CSVEGHLLGAFF	-	TRBV29-1	TRBJ1-1
CASSAYRQELSGQFF	-	TRBV5-1	TRBJ2-1
CASSEVGLAGAGEQFF	-	TRBV2	TRBJ2-1
CASGTETYNEQFF	-	TRBV27	TRBJ2-1
CATLDTGGIYGYTF	-	TRBV10-3	TRBJ1-2
CASSPGQGDEKLFF	once	TRBV6-5	TRBJ1-4
CASSEGQGGSYEQYF	-	TRBV10-1	TRBJ2-7
CASSLSREGGYTF	-	TRBV5-6	TRBJ1-2
CASSQDGGLAGNNEQFF	-	TRBV3-1/TRBV3-2	TRBJ2-1
CASRTPGQPQHF	-	TRBV6-5	TRBJ1-5
CASSVDPGTAQGANQPQHF	-	TRBV5-1	TRBJ1-5
CAIMPGGDSPLHF	-	TRBV10-3	TRBJ1-6
CASSGQARLNTGELFF	-	TRBV7-6	TRBJ2-2
CASSFRGTLNTEAFF	-	TRBV6-2/TRBV6-3	TRBJ1-1
CASSQHLQGAGEKLFF	-	TRBV2	TRBJ1-4
CASSVASFPNEKLFF	-	TRBV9	TRBJ1-4
CASSPPQGKNTEAFF	-	TRBV7-9	TRBJ1-1
CASRPQGRVQPQHF	many	TRBV19	TRBJ1-5
CASSIGGAINEQFF	-	TRBV19	TRBJ2-1
CASSKELRCSYNSPLHF	-	TRBV21-1	TRBJ1-6
CASSLGPRVINEQFF	-	TRBV7-2	TRBJ2-1
CASIPGGAVHEQFF	-	TRBV19	TRBJ2-1
CASSSPPRTGVDSPLHF	-	TRBV27	TRBJ1-6
CASSPTGQLNYGYTF	few	TRBV9	TRBJ1-2
CASKEGGLTDTQYF	-	TRBV2	TRBJ2-3
CASSGLAGGTGELFF	-	TRBV10-1	TRBJ2-2
CASSYSPRAGLDTEAFF	-	TRBV6-2/TRBV6-3	TRBJ1-1
CASSPQGARQPQHF	once	TRBV18	TRBJ1-5
CATSREAEKLFF	-	TRBV15	TRBJ1-4
CASSSSDRVYSPLHF	-	TRBV27	TRBJ1-6
CASSRTSGSYEQYF	-	TRBV7-6	TRBJ2-7
CASSGTGTEAFF	-	TRBV5-1	TRBJ1-1
CASSHEDRDGQPQHF	few	TRBV4-1	TRBJ1-5
CASSFGQSYEQYF	-	TRBV27	TRBJ2-7
CASNPEAGNQPQHF	once	TRBV19	TRBJ1-5
CASSQDLGDISFYEQYF	-	TRBV4-3	TRBJ2-7
CASSSRTGFGYTF	-	TRBV12-3/TRBV12-4	TRBJ1-2
CASSPPIARQGIYEQYF	-	TRBV18	TRBJ2-7
CASYNREQYEQYF	few	TRBV5-1	TRBJ2-7
CASSDGGSSTDTQYF	-	TRBV6-4	TRBJ2-3
CSASYGGDYNEQFF	many	TRBV20-1	TRBJ2-1
CASSLGVEQPQHF	-	TRBV12-3/TRBV12-4	TRBJ1-5
CSGTGYGNTIYF	-	TRBV29-1	TRBJ1-3
CASSYVQDNYGYTF	-	TRBV6-6	TRBJ1-2
CASSVVPGEVEAFF	-	TRBV9	TRBJ1-1